This T cell receptor beta chain comes out of a study of CD8 T cells in Susac syndrome. Study-level findings and limits: An acknowledgment was made by the study that its TCR sequencing and HLA analysis involved relatively few individuals.

Germline assignment: CDR1 MGHRA and CDR2 YSYEKL. The germline V and J ends were trimmed by 0 bases and 11 bases, with 16 bases remaining between them. This CDR3 comprises 15 residues. An input of about 0.5 to 1 ug of RNA was subjected to reverse transcription using random hexamers. Amplification of the TCR beta CDR3 was carried out by immunoSEQ multiplex PCR, which spanned a total of 54 Vbeta and 13 Jbeta segments. Each CDR3 protein is one row after TCRdb ran MiXCR on the immunoSEQ multiplex PCR reads. The table has tens of thousands of distinct CDR3 sequences, less than 95% seen once. Concerning this clonotype itself: Antigen specificity is unknown.

TCR beta sequences were obtained from blood CD8+ and CD4+ T cells. The patients who served as multiple sclerosis controls were treatment-naive and had stable or active relapsing-remitting disease that fulfilled the revised McDonald criteria. The receptor comes from a human donor with multiple sclerosis. The sequencing input was CD8+ T cells from PBMCs. This chain joins TRBV4-1 and TRBJ1-4; possible D gene TRBD1, 5 bases. CDR3 region: CASSQEYRDPEKLFF. CDR3 bases: TGCGCCAGCAGCCAAGAATACCGGGACCCGGAGAAACTGTTTTTT.